Shown below are 10 T cell receptor beta chains from a single sample sequenced in a study of cytomegalovirus exposure and HLA in healthy donors (dated by TCRdb to 2017 to 2019). Library preparation used the immunoSEQ multiplex PCR assay. For the multiplex PCR, a mixture combining 60 forward primers for TCR Vbeta segments and 13 reverse primers for TCR Jbeta segments was used. TCRdb took this table from immuneACCESS and kept in-frame rearrangements with V and J called. Such tables lack part of the clones; where checked against another copy, unresolved V genes explain under half of the gap, and the rest is unexplained. Across this sample there are some 150,000 clones, with 70% to 80% seen only once. Clones ranked in the top ten supply approximately 4.9% of the sample. Sample: PBMCs. These receptors originate from a woman aged 45-65 years in good health and CMV-seronegative.

The V and J genes are TRBV6-4 and TRBJ1-2; tentative D call: TRBD1 (5 bases). Germline V gives CDR1 MRHNA, CDR2 SNTAGT. CDR3 size: 14 residues. Trimming cost V 3 bases and J 6 bases, with 14 bases left between them. The CDR3 nucleotides read TGTGCCAGCAGTGAAGGGTCGGGGGTTCATGGCTACACCTTC. Translating gives CASSEGSGVHGYTF.

In its sample, this clone was seen a few times. The chain has TRBV27 and TRBJ2-3, with 8 nucleotides matching TRBD1. This CDR3 is built from 15 residues. In germline, CDR1 is MNHEY, CDR2 SMNVEV (reference sequence). The V segment lost 6 bases and the J segment 0 bases; nucleotides outside the gene matches: 5. This CDR3 is CASRPWTGSTDTQYF. CDR3 nucleotide sequence: TGTGCCAGCAGACCATGGACAGGGAGCACAGATACGCAGTATTTT.

V and J are TRBV5-6 and TRBJ2-1; 9 nucleotides agree with TRBD2. CDR1 is SGHDT and CDR2 is YYEEEE in the germline V gene. V dropped 6 bases and J dropped 7; count of bases not matched to a gene: 5. CDR3 length: 13 amino acids. CDR3 sequence reads: CASNPSGGNEQFF. CDR3 bases: TGTGCCAGCAACCCCAGCGGGGGGAATGAGCAGTTCTTC.

The chain uses TRBV5-1 and TRBJ1-4, with 7 bases identical to TRBD1. The CDR3 length is 13 residues. Germline values: CDR1 SGHRS, CDR2 YFSETQ. V lost 3 bases to trimming and J lost 8 bases; unmatched junction nucleotides: 4. In nucleotides, the CDR3 is TGCGCCAGCAGCTCGGGACAGTCAGAAAAACTGTTTTTT. This codes for CASSSGQSEKLFF.

The chain recombines TRBV27 with TRBJ1-2, with D perhaps TRBD1 (5 bases). Germline loops: CDR1 MNHEY, CDR2 SMNVEV (reference sequence). The V gene lost 8 bases and the J gene lost 5 bases, with 18 bases spanning the gap. The CDR3 sequence is 14 residues long. In nucleotides, the CDR3 is TGTGCCAGCGGCTATACGGGACTCACATATGGCTACACCTTC. It encodes CASGYTGLTYGYTF.

The CDR3 reads CASSPNRGKEETQYF. The CDR3 nucleotides read TGTGCCAGCTCACCGAATAGGGGGAAGGAGGAGACCCAGTACTTC. This sequence joins TRBV18 and TRBJ2-5; weak D call: TRBD1 (6 bases). Per germline, CDR1 KGHSH and CDR2 LQKENI. The CDR3 is 15 residues long. V lost 3 bases, J lost 5 bases, and 16 bases lay in between.

This sequence joins TRBV6-5 and TRBJ2-2; 8 bases are shared with TRBD2. The junction had 10 bases not matched to a gene; V was cut back by 7 bases and J by 6 bases. Germline loops: CDR1 MNHEY, CDR2 SVGAGI. The CDR3 sequence is 15 residues long. This CDR3 reads CASNLAGLGAGELFF. The CDR3 DNA reads TGTGCCAGCAACTTAGCGGGGTTGGGGGCCGGGGAGCTGTTTTTT.

V usage is TRBV7-2 and J usage is TRBJ1-6; 10 nucleotides match TRBD1. Looked up from germline, CDR1 is SGHTA and CDR2 is FQGNSA. The CDR3 sequence is 15 residues long. V trimming: 3 bases; J trimming: 6 bases; junction bases outside the gene matches: 2. The CDR3 here is CASSFDRGPNSPLHF. The CDR3 coding sequence is TGTGCCAGCAGCTTCGACAGGGGGCCTAATTCACCCCTCCACTTT.

This clone has just a few counts. The chain has TRBV27 and TRBJ2-1, with D possibly being TRBD1 (5 bases). The V gene lost 8 bases and the J gene lost 1 base, with 12 bases spanning the gap. This CDR3 region has 14 residues. Per germline, CDR1 MNHEY and CDR2 SMNVEV (reference sequence). The CDR3 bases are TGTGCCAGCCTGGGGCACCCTTCCTACAATGAGCAGTTCTTC. It yields the protein CASLGHPSYNEQFF.

This chain links TRBV2 with TRBJ2-5; no firm D call. CDR3 size: 11 residues. V shed 6 bases and J shed 5 bases, with 7 bases lying between them. From germline, CDR1 is SNHLY and CDR2 FYNNEI. CDR3 residues: CASRLGETQYF. The CDR3 DNA reads TGTGCCAGCAGACTCGGGGAGACCCAGTACTTC.